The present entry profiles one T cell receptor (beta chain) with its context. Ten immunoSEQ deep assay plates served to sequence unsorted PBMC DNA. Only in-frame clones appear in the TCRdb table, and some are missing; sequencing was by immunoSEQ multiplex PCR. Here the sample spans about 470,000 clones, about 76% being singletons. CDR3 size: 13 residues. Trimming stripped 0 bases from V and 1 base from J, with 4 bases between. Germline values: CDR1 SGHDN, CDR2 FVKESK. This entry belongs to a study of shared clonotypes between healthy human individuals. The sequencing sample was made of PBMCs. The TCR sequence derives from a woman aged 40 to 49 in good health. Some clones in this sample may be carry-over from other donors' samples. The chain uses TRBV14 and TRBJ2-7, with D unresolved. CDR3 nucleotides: TGTGCCAGCAGCCAAGAGCTGTCCTACGAGCAGTACTTC. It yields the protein CASSQELSYEQYF.